This T cell receptor beta chain was profiled in a study of T cell repertoires in cytomegalovirus infection. Findings and limits, study-wide: The ex vivo response was dominated by HLA-C-restricted CMV-specific TCR beta clonotypes.

In the case of this clonotype: Its cognate antigen is unknown.

TCRdb reprocessed the reads via MiXCR and lists one record per CDR3 protein. The sample lists 150,000 to 200,000 distinct CDR3 sequences, approximately 28% occurring once. The sample was PBMCs. The origin of this receptor is a human donor in good health (CMV status not recorded). Some clones in this sample may be carry-over from other donors' samples.

The CDR3 here is CAISGTVNEKLFF. The CDR3 nucleotides are TGTGCCATCAGCGGGACGGTGAATGAAAAACTGTTTTTT. This chain connects TRBV10-3 to TRBJ1-4, with a possible D match to TRBD1 (5 bases). The CDR3 loop spans 13 amino acids. Per germline, CDR1 ENHRY and CDR2 SYGVKD. Trimming removed 6 bases from V and 5 bases from J, with 10 bases in between.